This record concerns one TCR beta chain sequence. As originally analysed: Estimated nucleated cell counts came from reference gene primer amplification. Profiled with immunoSEQ multiplex PCR; TCRdb holds only in-frame clones, not every one. The V and J calls and the clone size are those of that table, but D and trimming were determined from the DNA. The sample shows 100,000 to 150,000 clones, roughly 88% of them seen only once. CDR1 SGHRS and CDR2 YFSETQ come from the germline V gene. The CDR3 consists of 15 residues. Trimming took 3 bases from V and 5 from J, leaving 14 bases between them. The data originate from a study of blood T cell repertoires in COVID-19. Study in general: T cells, B-cell-depleted T cells, or PBMCs provided the cDNA or gDNA that served as material.

This sequence was found in a man aged 50 to 59 with acute or convalescent COVID-19. The chain links TRBV5-1 to TRBJ2-2; tentative D call: TRBD2 (6 bases). Sample: peripheral blood. The CDR3 DNA follows: TGCGCCAGCAGCTCAGGCACAGGAGGGACCGGGGAGCTGTTTTTT. This translates into CASSSGTGGTGELFF.